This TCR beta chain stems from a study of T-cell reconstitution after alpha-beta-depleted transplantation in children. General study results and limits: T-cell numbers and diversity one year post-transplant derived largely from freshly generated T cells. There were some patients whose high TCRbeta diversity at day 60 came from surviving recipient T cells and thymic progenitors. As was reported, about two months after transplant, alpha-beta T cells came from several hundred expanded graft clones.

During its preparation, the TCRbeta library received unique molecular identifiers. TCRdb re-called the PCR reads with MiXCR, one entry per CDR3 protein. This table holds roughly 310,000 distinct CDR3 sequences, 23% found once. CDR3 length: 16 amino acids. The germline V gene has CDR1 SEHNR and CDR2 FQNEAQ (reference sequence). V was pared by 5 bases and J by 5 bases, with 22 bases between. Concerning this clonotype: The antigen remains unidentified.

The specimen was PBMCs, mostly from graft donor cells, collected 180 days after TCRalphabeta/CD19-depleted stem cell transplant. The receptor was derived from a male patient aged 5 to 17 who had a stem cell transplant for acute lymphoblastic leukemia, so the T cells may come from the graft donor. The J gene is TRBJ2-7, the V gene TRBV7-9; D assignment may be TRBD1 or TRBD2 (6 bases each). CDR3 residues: CASSPPSPGGADEQYF. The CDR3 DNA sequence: TGTGCCAGCAGCCCACCCTCTCCCGGGGGCGCTGACGAGCAGTACTTC.